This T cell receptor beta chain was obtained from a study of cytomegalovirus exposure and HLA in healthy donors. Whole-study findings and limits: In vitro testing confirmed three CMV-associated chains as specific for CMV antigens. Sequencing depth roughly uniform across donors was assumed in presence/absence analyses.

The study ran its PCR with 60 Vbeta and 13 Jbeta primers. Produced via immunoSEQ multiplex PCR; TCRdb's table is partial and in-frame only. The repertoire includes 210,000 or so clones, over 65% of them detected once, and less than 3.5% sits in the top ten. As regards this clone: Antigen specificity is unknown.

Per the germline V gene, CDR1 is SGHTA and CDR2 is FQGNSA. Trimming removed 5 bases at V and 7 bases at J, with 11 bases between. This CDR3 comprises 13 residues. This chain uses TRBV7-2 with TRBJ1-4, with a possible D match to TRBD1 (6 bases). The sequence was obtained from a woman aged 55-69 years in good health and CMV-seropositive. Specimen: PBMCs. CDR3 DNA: TGTGCCAGCAGCCAAAACAGGGTTGAAAAACTGTTTTTT. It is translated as CASSQNRVEKLFF.